One and the same sample provided the 30 T cell receptor beta chains below, sequenced in a study of T-cell memory formation after mild COVID-19. From the 5' RACE reads, TCRdb called clonotypes with MiXCR, one entry per CDR3 protein. This sample has 550,000 to 650,000 distinct CDR3 sequences, with 17% found just once. The sequencing sample was made of PBMCs or a T cell subset sorted from them (not recorded which). Every receptor here comes from an adult woman who had mild COVID-19 (a few samples of this study predate the infection). Cell type and time point are not known.

This clonotype was recorded a few times. The rearrangement uses TRBV18 and TRBJ2-7; 9 bases are a match to TRBD1. V was clipped by 3 bases and J by 1 base; unmatched bases: 7. The CDR3 runs 16 residues. Looked up from germline, CDR1 is KGHSH and CDR2 is LQKENI. The CDR3 region has the DNA TGTGCCAGCTCACCCGTTGGACAGGGGATTTCCTACGAGCAGTACTTC. Translation gives CASSPVGQGISYEQYF.

The gene calls are TRBV27 and TRBJ2-5, with D possibly TRBD2 on 6 matching bases. Trimming pared 2 bases from V and 5 bases from J, leaving 18 bases between. CDR1 MNHEY and CDR2 SMNVEV come from the germline V gene (reference sequence). The CDR3 consists of 16 residues. CDR3: CASSLGIAGSRETQYF. CDR3 DNA: TGTGCCAGCAGTTTAGGGATCGCGGGGTCAAGGGAGACCCAGTACTTC.

The genes are TRBV12-3 or TRBV12-4 and TRBJ2-3, with D perhaps TRBD2 (6 bases). V shed 3 bases and J shed 4 bases, with 17 bases lying between them. This CDR3 has 16 residues. CDR3 residues: CASSFGGAGSPDTQYF. The DNA of the CDR3 is TGTGCCAGCAGTTTCGGAGGGGCCGGTTCTCCAGATACGCAGTATTTT.

V is TRBV15 and J is TRBJ2-6; no definite D call. Germline V CDR1 and CDR2: LNHNV, YYDKDF (reference sequence). The CDR3 is made up of 14 amino acids. Trimming shortened V by 5 bases and J by 1 base, and 6 bases separated the two germline ends. CDR3 in DNA: TGTGCCACCAGCTCACATTCTGGGGCCAACGTCCTGACTTTC. Amino acid sequence: CATSSHSGANVLTF.

The rearrangement uses TRBV6-2 or TRBV6-3 and TRBJ2-1, with D possibly being TRBD2 (5 bases). This CDR3 is 16 amino acids long. The V end was cut by 3 bases, the J end by 9 bases, with 21 bases between. CDR1 and CDR2 from the germline V gene are MNHEY and SVGEGT. Written as DNA, the CDR3 is TGTGCCAGCAGTTATGGACGAAGCGGAGCCCCTTTTGAGCAGTTCTTC. This gives the protein CASSYGRSGAPFEQFF.

Many counts were recorded for this clonotype. One junction end disagrees with the germline gene, perhaps due to a read error. The chain links TRBV12-3 or TRBV12-4 to TRBJ2-1; D gene unclear. The CDR3 contains 13 residues. CDR3: CASSPLSSNEQFF. CDR3 sequence (DNA): TGTGCCAGCAGCCCCCTGTCCTCCAATGAGCAGTTCTTC.

Only a few counts were recorded for this clonotype. The V and J genes are TRBV14 and TRBJ1-2, with D tentatively TRBD1 (5 bases). The V gene lost 0 bases and the J gene lost 6 bases, with 14 bases spanning the gap. The CDR3 spans 15 residues. Per germline, CDR1 SGHDN and CDR2 FVKESK. The CDR3 DNA is TGTGCCAGCAGCCAAGACCAGGGATGGAATAATGGCTACACCTTC. Translated, it gives CASSQDQGWNNGYTF. Full variable domain (outside the CDR3, taken from reference TRBV14 and TRBJ1-2): EAGVTQFPSHSVIEKGQTVTLRCDPISGHDNLYWYRRVMGKEIKFLLHFVKESKQDESGMPNNRFLAERTGGTYSTLKVQPAELEDSGVYFCASSQDQGWNNGYTFGSGTRLTVV.

This chain uses TRBV15 with TRBJ2-7, with TRBD1 matching over 10 bases. V gave up 5 bases and J gave up 5 bases; unmatched junction bases: 9. The CDR3 extends over 15 amino acids. Looked up from germline, CDR1 is LNHNV and CDR2 is YYDKDF (reference sequence). The CDR3 is CATSPPGTGDDEQYF. Written as DNA, the CDR3 is TGTGCCACCAGCCCCCCCGGGACAGGGGACGACGAGCAGTACTTC.

This clonotype was seen at least ten times. This chain uses TRBV6-2 or TRBV6-3 with TRBJ2-3, with 10 bases that match TRBD2. Per germline, CDR1 MNHEY and CDR2 SVGEGT. The CDR3 has 17 amino acids. Trimming took 5 bases from V and 3 from J; bases not matched to a gene: 11. The CDR3 nucleotides read TGTGCCAGCAGTGACTGGACTAGCGGACCAACAACAGATACGCAGTATTTT. It yields the protein CASSDWTSGPTTDTQYF.

This clonotype has only a few counts. The chain recombines TRBV6-6 with TRBJ2-5, with 11 bases identical to TRBD2. The length of the CDR3 is 14 residues. Per germline, CDR1 MNHNY and CDR2 SVGAGI (reference sequence). The ends lost 7 bases at V and 5 bases at J; junction bases unmatched: 6. The CDR3 DNA sequence: TGTGCCAGCAATCCTAGCGGGGGGCGCGAGACCCAGTACTTC. This translates into CASNPSGGRETQYF.

The chain uses TRBV6-5 and TRBJ2-3; 11 bases align to TRBD2. The ends lost 4 bases at V and 2 bases at J; junction bases unmatched: 8. CDR1 is MNHEY, CDR2 SVGAGI, per germline. The CDR3 sequence is 17 residues long. The CDR3 DNA is TGTGCCAGCAGTTCTCCGGGACTAGCGGTGGCCACAGATACGCAGTATTTT. It translates to CASSSPGLAVATDTQYF.

This clonotype was recorded once. J is TRBJ2-7 and V is TRBV7-8; maybe TRBD2 (6 bases). The CDR3 consists of 16 residues. V was trimmed by 0 bases and J by 0 bases, leaving 12 bases between them. The germline V gene has CDR1 SGHVS and CDR2 FQNEAQ. CDR3 coding DNA: TGTGCCAGCAGCTTAGCCGGCGGGATCGTCTCCTACGAGCAGTACTTC. This codes for CASSLAGGIVSYEQYF.

The chain carries TRBV24-1 and TRBJ1-1; maybe TRBD1 (6 bases). Germline lookup yields CDR1 KGHDR and CDR2 SFDVKD. This CDR3 contains 13 residues. V lost 9 bases and J lost 1, with 11 bases in between. The CDR3 loop reads CATRGARNTEAFF. The CDR3 region has the DNA TGTGCCACCCGGGGGGCGCGGAACACTGAAGCTTTCTTT.

The rearrangement links TRBV18 to TRBJ2-7, with D possibly matching TRBD1 (5 bases). CDR1 KGHSH and CDR2 LQKENI come from the germline V gene. Deletions cut 0 bases from V and 1 base from J, with 16 bases between. CDR3 length equals 17 residues. CDR3 amino acids: CASSPPMQGTFSYEQYF. DNA for the CDR3: TGTGCCAGCTCACCACCGATGCAGGGTACCTTTTCCTACGAGCAGTACTTC.

This clonotype appeared a few times. This chain links TRBV29-1 with TRBJ2-7; a weak D match, TRBD2 (6 bases). V dropped 6 bases and J dropped 3 bases, with 24 bases sitting between them. This CDR3 contains 16 residues. The germline V gene encodes CDR1 SQVTM and CDR2 ANQGSEA. CDR3 region: CSVRGLLDTNLYEQYF. In DNA, the CDR3 is TGCAGCGTGAGGGGACTCCTCGATACCAACCTCTACGAGCAGTACTTC.

The CDR3 nucleotides read TGCAGCGTGGAACCGCCGGGGGGCTTGGGCACCGGGGAGCTGTTTTTT. Amino acid sequence: CSVEPPGGLGTGELFF. The V and J genes are TRBV29-1 and TRBJ2-2; tentatively, D is TRBD2 (7 bases). CDR1 is SQVTM and CDR2 is ANQGSEA in the germline V gene. Trimming removed 6 bases from V and 4 bases from J, with 21 bases in between. This CDR3 contains 16 residues.

At least ten counts were recorded for this clonotype. The chain carries TRBV28 and TRBJ2-3; TRBD2 matches 9 bases. Germline trimming cut 7 bases from V and 10 bases from J; bases unmatched to any gene: 15. The length of the CDR3 is 15 residues. The germline CDR1 and CDR2 sequences are MDHEN and SYDVKM. For the CDR3, the DNA is TGTGCCAGCACCCTAGGGCTAGCGGGGACGGGGGCGCAGTATTTT. This gives the protein CASTLGLAGTGAQYF.

This clonotype appeared a few times. DNA for the CDR3: TGTGCCAGCGGACACAAGGATTTCGTCGGCTACACCTTC. This translates into CASGHKDFVGYTF. The chain uses TRBV5-5 and TRBJ1-2, with a possible D match to TRBD1 (5 bases). CDR1 and CDR2 from the germline V gene are SGHKS and YYEKEE (reference sequence). V lost 7 bases and J 8 bases, leaving 18 bases between the germline ends. This CDR3 has 13 residues.

This chain joins TRBV12-3 or TRBV12-4 and TRBJ1-1; no clear D. The V end lost 4 bases, the J end lost 6 bases, and 12 bases lay between the germline ends. The CDR3 totals 13 residues. In DNA form, the CDR3 reads TGTGCCAGCAGTTCTATAGACTTAGCTGAAGCTTTCTTT. Its protein product is CASSSIDLAEAFF.

The chain carries TRBV20-1 and TRBJ2-3, with TRBD2 matching 13 bases. The germline gives CDR1 DFQATT, CDR2 SNEGSKA (reference sequence). This CDR3 has 16 amino acids. Losses at the gene ends were 6 bases for V and 6 bases for J; bases not matched to a gene: 12. CDR3 nucleotide sequence: TGCAGTGCAGCCGGACTAGCGGGAGTAGCGGGTGATACGCAGTATTTT. It codes for CSAAGLAGVAGDTQYF.

The chain recombines TRBV7-2 with TRBJ1-3; no reliable D call. V lost 5 bases, J lost 3 bases, and 17 bases lay in between. Germline values: CDR1 SGHTA, CDR2 FQGNSA. The CDR3 extends over 16 amino acids. DNA of the CDR3: TGTGCCAGCAGCGTCTTGGGGATTTTCTTTGGAAACACCATATATTTT. This translates into CASSVLGIFFGNTIYF.

The chain recombines TRBV19 with TRBJ1-5, with D possibly matching TRBD1 (5 bases). The germline gives CDR1 LNHDA, CDR2 SQIVND (reference sequence). This CDR3 contains 16 residues. V gave up 6 bases and J gave up 1 base, with 16 bases separating them. Here the CDR3 DNA reads TGTGCCAGTAGCCGTCCGGGGCCCGGCAGCAATCAGCCCCAGCATTTT. This codes for CASSRPGPGSNQPQHF.

This clonotype was found a few times. The gene calls are TRBV7-2 and TRBJ1-6, with unresolved D. The germline V and J ends were trimmed by 5 bases and 4 bases, with 18 bases remaining between them. Germline V gene data show CDR1 as SGHTA and CDR2 as FQGNSA. The CDR3 spans 17 residues. CDR3 region: CASSPLARTVYNSPLHF. CDR3 DNA sequence: TGTGCCAGCAGCCCCCTCGCAAGGACCGTGTATAATTCACCCCTCCACTTT.

This chain connects TRBV9 to TRBJ2-3, with 8 nucleotides matching TRBD2. This CDR3 region has 14 residues. The germline CDR1 and CDR2 sequences are SGDLS and YYNGEE. J was trimmed by 3 bases and V by 3 bases; bases with no gene match: 3. CDR3 sequence (DNA): TGTGCCAGCAGCGGTAGCGGGACAACAGATACGCAGTATTTT. Its protein is CASSGSGTTDTQYF.

A few counts support this clonotype. The chain is built from TRBV5-6 and TRBJ2-2; D is uncertain. Germline V CDR1 and CDR2: SGHDT, YYEEEE. There are 14 residues in the CDR3. The V gene lost 3 bases and the J gene lost 4 bases, with 10 bases spanning the gap. CDR3 DNA: TGTGCCAGCAGCTGGACCCTCGGCACCGGGGAGCTGTTTTTT. Its translation is CASSWTLGTGELFF.

This clonotype was picked up many times. The chain links TRBV20-1 to TRBJ2-3; the D gene is possibly TRBD1 (6 bases). This CDR3 comprises 12 residues. Trimming cost V 2 bases and J 4 bases, with 7 bases left between them. CDR1 and CDR2 from the germline V gene are DFQATT and SNEGSKA (reference sequence). Here the CDR3 reads CSARTGSDTQYF. CDR3 nucleotides: TGCAGTGCTAGAACAGGGTCAGATACGCAGTATTTT.

This clonotype was counted a few times. This chain links TRBV5-1 with TRBJ2-7; D possibly corresponds to TRBD2 (6 bases). Germline CDR1 and CDR2: SGHRS and YFSETQ. The CDR3 covers 15 residues. Between the trimmed V and J ends, which lost 1 base and 1 base, there was a span of 12 bases. CDR3 residues: CASSLYQGGSYEQYF. CDR3 nucleotides: TGCGCCAGCAGCTTGTACCAGGGAGGTTCCTACGAGCAGTACTTC.

The chain combines TRBV7-6 with TRBJ1-4; the match to TRBD1 covers 7 bases. This CDR3 is 14 amino acids long. Per the germline V gene, CDR1 is SGHVS and CDR2 is FNYEAQ. The V segment lost 4 bases and the J segment 7 bases; nucleotides outside the gene matches: 6. CDR3 amino acids: CASSSTGAGEKLFF. CDR3 bases: TGTGCCAGCAGCTCCACAGGGGCGGGTGAAAAACTGTTTTTT.

This clonotype was recorded a few times. This rearrangement joins TRBV3-1 to TRBJ1-6; D is unresolved. Germline assignment: CDR1 LGHDT and CDR2 YNNKEL (reference sequence). V lost 4 bases, J lost 7 bases, and 14 bases lay in between. The CDR3 length is 15 residues. CDR3 sequence: CASSPPSGHNSPLHF. CDR3 sequence (DNA): TGTGCCAGCAGCCCCCCGTCAGGCCACAATTCACCCCTCCACTTT.

The chain carries TRBV2 and TRBJ2-7, with TRBD1 matching 7 bases. The CDR3 is 14 amino acids. V gave up 6 bases and J gave up 3 bases; unmatched junction bases: 8. The germline CDR1 and CDR2 sequences are SNHLY and FYNNEI. CDR3 in amino acids: CASRTTGIVYEQYF. As DNA, the CDR3 is TGTGCCAGCAGGACGACAGGGATAGTCTACGAGCAGTACTTC. Combining the CDR3 with reference TRBV2 and TRBJ2-7 gives the whole variable domain EPEVTQTPSHQVTQMGQEVILRCVPISNHLYFYWYRQILGQKVEFLVSFYNNEISEKSEIFDDQFSVERPDGSNFTLKIRSTKLEDSAMYFCASRTTGIVYEQYFGPGTRLTVT.